Included here is one T cell receptor (beta chain) sequence, with context. Its antigen is unidentified. Likely a read error: the CDR3 ends without its conserved phenylalanine or tryptophan. Molecular-barcoded quantitative 5'-RACE produced these TCR beta libraries. Via MiXCR, TCRdb re-called the 5' RACE reads, giving one row per CDR3 protein. This table holds under 300,000 distinct CDR3 sequences, about 10% found once. The sample comes from a study of CD8 T cells in ankylosing spondylitis. Overall study findings and caveats: What appeared characteristic of ankylosing spondylitis blood was a TCR beta motif of eight or nine highly homologous variants.

The length of the CDR3 is 15 residues. The germline V and J ends were trimmed by 10 bases and 0 bases, with 16 bases remaining between them. The V gene's germline CDR1 is LNHDA and CDR2 SQIVND (reference sequence). This chain connects TRBV19 to TRBJ2-1; D is unresolved. The sequenced sample consisted of blood, either unsorted or a sorted T cell fraction (not recorded which). This TCR was sampled from a male donor with ankylosing spondylitis or in good health (not recorded which). The CDR3: CAISSRRSSYNEQFS. CDR3 nucleotides: TGTGCCATCAGTAGTCGGCGGAGCTCCTACAATGAGCAGTTCTCC.